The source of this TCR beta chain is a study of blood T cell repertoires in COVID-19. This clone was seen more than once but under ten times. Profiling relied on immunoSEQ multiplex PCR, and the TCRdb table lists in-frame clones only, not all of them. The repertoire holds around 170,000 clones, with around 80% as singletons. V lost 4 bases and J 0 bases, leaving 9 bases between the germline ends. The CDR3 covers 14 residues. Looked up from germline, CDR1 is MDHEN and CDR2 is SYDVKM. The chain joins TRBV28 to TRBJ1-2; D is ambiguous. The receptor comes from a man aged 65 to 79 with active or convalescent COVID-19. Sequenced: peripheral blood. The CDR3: CASSSPSANYGYTF. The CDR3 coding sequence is TGTGCCAGCAGTTCCCCCTCCGCTAACTATGGCTACACCTTC.